This T cell receptor (beta chain) derives from a study of blood T cell repertoires in COVID-19. About the research overall: Specimens from acute and convalescent COVID-19 originated in the United States, Italy and Spain. T cells, B-cell-depleted T cells, or PBMCs provided the cDNA or gDNA that served as material.

Germline-derived CDR1 and CDR2 are SQVTM and ANQGSEA. V was clipped by 7 bases and J by 3 bases; unmatched bases: 6. This CDR3 spans 13 amino acids. Authors' data handling: Nucleated cell counts were estimated from reference gene primer amplification. TCRdb's copy holds only in-frame clones and misses some; the assay was immunoSEQ multiplex PCR. V and J calls and clone size follow that table, whereas D and trimming were derived from the DNA. This sample yields some 250,000 clones, of which roughly 86% are seen a single time; under 9% belongs to the top ten. The V call is TRBV29-1, the J call TRBJ1-1; 9 bases agree with TRBD1. Sequencing was performed on peripheral blood. The sequence was obtained from a woman aged 65 to 85 with active or convalescent COVID-19. This chain's CDR3 is CSARQGGDTEAFF. The CDR3 nucleotides are TGCAGCGCCCGACAGGGGGGCGACACTGAAGCTTTCTTT.